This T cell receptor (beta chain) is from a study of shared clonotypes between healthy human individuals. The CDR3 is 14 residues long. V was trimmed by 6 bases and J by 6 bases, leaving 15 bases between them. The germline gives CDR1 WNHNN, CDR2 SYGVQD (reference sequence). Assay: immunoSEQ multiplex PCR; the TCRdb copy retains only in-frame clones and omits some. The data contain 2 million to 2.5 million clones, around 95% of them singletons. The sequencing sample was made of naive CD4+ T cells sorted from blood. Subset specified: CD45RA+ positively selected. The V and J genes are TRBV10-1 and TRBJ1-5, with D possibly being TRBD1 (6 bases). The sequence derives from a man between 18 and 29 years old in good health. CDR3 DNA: TGCGCCAGCAGCCCATCAGGGGCTGGTCAGCCCCAGCATTTT. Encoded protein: CASSPSGAGQPQHF.